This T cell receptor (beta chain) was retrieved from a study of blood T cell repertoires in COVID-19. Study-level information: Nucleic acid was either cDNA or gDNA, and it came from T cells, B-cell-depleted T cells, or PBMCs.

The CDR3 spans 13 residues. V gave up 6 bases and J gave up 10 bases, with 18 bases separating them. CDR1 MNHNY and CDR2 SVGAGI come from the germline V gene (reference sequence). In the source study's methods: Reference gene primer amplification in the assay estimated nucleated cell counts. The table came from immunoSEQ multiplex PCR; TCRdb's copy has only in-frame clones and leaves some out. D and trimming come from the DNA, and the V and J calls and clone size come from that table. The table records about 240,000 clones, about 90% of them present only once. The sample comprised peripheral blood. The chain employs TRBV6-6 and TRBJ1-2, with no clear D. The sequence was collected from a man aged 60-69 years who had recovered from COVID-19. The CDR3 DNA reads TGTGCCAGCAGCCCGCACCCTGGCGGAATCTACACCTTC. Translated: CASSPHPGGIYTF.